A selection of T cell receptor beta chains follows, all from one sample in a study of cytomegalovirus exposure and HLA in healthy donors. Assay used: immunoSEQ multiplex PCR; TCRdb lists only in-frame clones, some missing. The sample contains more than 95,000 clones, 88% of which appear only once. Sequenced input: PBMCs. The receptors originated from a man in his late teens or twenties in good health and CMV-seropositive. CDR3s include the opening cysteine and the closing phenylalanine or tryptophan. The D gene is left open where the match is weak. The size of a clone is reported for some rows only, either as once, few or many, or as a class for expanded clones.

size: -; V: TRBV30; D: -; J: TRBJ2-7; CDR3: CAWIVPGAWMVDYEQYF; DNA: TGTGCCTGGATTGTTCCAGGGGCTTGGATGGTTGACTACGAGCAGTACTTC
size: once; V: TRBV6-5; D: -; J: TRBJ1-4; CDR3: CASSLTPTNEKLFF; DNA: TGTGCCAGCAGTCTGACACCAACTAATGAAAAACTGTTTTTT
size: -; V: TRBV5-6; D: -; J: TRBJ1-1; CDR3: CASSLVRAEAFF; DNA: TGTGCCAGCAGCTTGGTGAGGGCTGAAGCTTTCTTT
size: -; V: TRBV7-9; D: TRBD1; J: TRBJ1-1; CDR3: CASSFVQGDGVVFF; DNA: TGTGCCAGCAGCTTCGTCCAGGGGGACGGGGTAGTTTTCTTT
size: -; V: TRBV11-2; D: TRBD2; J: TRBJ2-5; CDR3: CASSLVSIGGYQETQYF; DNA: TGTGCCAGCAGCTTAGTATCAATCGGGGGGTACCAAGAGACCCAGTACTTC
size: -; V: TRBV28; D: -; J: TRBJ1-3; CDR3: CASKSSGNTIYF; DNA: TGTGCCAGCAAGAGCTCTGGAAACACCATATATTTT
size: -; V: TRBV18; D: TRBD1; J: TRBJ1-1; CDR3: CASSPMIGQVNTEAFF; DNA: TGTGCCAGCTCACCAATGATAGGACAGGTGAACACTGAAGCTTTCTTT
size: -; V: TRBV6-1; D: -; J: TRBJ2-2; CDR3: CASSEGTRDTGELFF; DNA: TGTGCCAGCAGTGAAGGAACGAGGGACACCGGGGAGCTGTTTTTT
size: -; V: TRBV2; D: -; J: TRBJ2-2; CDR3: CASSEATLKAITGELFF; DNA: TGTGCCAGCAGTGAAGCTACGTTGAAAGCGATCACCGGGGAGCTGTTTTTT
size: -; V: TRBV10-3; D: -; J: TRBJ1-1; CDR3: CAISESPGYQTF; DNA: TGTGCCATCAGTGAGTCGCCGGGTTACCAAACTTTT
size: -; V: TRBV30; D: -; J: TRBJ1-3; CDR3: CAWREGSGAGNTIYF; DNA: TGTGCCTGGAGGGAAGGGTCAGGGGCTGGAAACACCATATATTTT
size: -; V: TRBV2; D: -; J: TRBJ1-4; CDR3: CATRRGLNEKLFF; DNA: TGTGCCACACGGCGGGGACTTAATGAAAAACTGTTTTTT
size: -; V: TRBV5-1; D: -; J: TRBJ2-5; CDR3: CASSPSGGGQETQYF; DNA: TGCGCCAGCAGCCCGTCGGGGGGCGGACAAGAGACCCAGTACTTC
size: -; V: TRBV5-4; D: TRBD2; J: TRBJ2-5; CDR3: CASSLVLSGQETQYF; DNA: TGTGCCAGCAGCTTGGTTCTTAGCGGGCAAGAGACCCAGTACTTC
size: -; V: TRBV6-1; D: TRBD1; J: TRBJ2-5; CDR3: CASSVTGGQETQYF; DNA: TGTGCCAGCAGTGTCACAGGGGGTCAAGAGACCCAGTACTTC
size: -; V: TRBV5-6; D: -; J: TRBJ1-1; CDR3: CASVGGRSTEAFF; DNA: TGTGCCAGCGTAGGCGGGCGGAGTACTGAAGCTTTCTTT
size: -; V: TRBV7-2; D: -; J: TRBJ2-3; CDR3: CASSRQRNTQYF; DNA: TGTGCCAGCAGCCGACAGAGAAATACGCAGTATTTT
size: -; V: TRBV6-4; D: -; J: TRBJ2-2; CDR3: CASSDSPTTSSGELFF; DNA: TGTGCCAGCAGTGACTCGCCTACCACTAGCTCCGGGGAGCTGTTTTTT
size: -; V: TRBV5-6; D: -; J: TRBJ2-7; CDR3: CASGGRAYEQYF; DNA: TGTGCCAGCGGGGGCAGGGCCTACGAGCAGTACTTC
size: -; V: TRBV19; D: -; J: TRBJ2-5; CDR3: CASSTGLVETQYF; DNA: TGTGCCAGTAGTACGGGTCTAGTTGAGACCCAGTACTTC
size: -; V: TRBV2; D: -; J: TRBJ2-7; CDR3: CASKRAGWTTYEQYF; DNA: TGTGCCAGCAAAAGGGCGGGATGGACTACCTACGAGCAGTACTTC
size: -; V: TRBV5-1; D: TRBD1; J: TRBJ2-5; CDR3: CASSPGQGQETQYF; DNA: TGCGCCAGCAGCCCGGGACAGGGACAAGAGACCCAGTACTTC
size: -; V: TRBV4-3; D: TRBD1; J: TRBJ1-2; CDR3: CASSQTGTGGVRGGYTF; DNA: TGCGCCAGCAGCCAGACCGGGACAGGGGGGGTCAGGGGCGGCTACACCTTC
size: -; V: TRBV29-1; D: TRBD1; J: TRBJ1-1; CDR3: CSASDRVGAFF; DNA: TGCAGCGCCTCAGACAGGGTTGGTGCTTTCTTT
size: -; V: TRBV7-6; D: TRBD1; J: TRBJ2-5; CDR3: CASSLLSRTGEAKETQYF; DNA: TGTGCCAGCAGCTTACTGAGCCGGACAGGGGAGGCCAAAGAGACCCAGTACTTC
size: -; V: TRBV4-1; D: -; J: TRBJ1-1; CDR3: CASSQRTAIKNTEAFF; DNA: TGCGCCAGCAGCCAGAGGACAGCAATTAAGAACACTGAAGCTTTCTTT
size: -; V: TRBV4-2; D: TRBD2; J: TRBJ2-2; CDR3: CASSQEGTTNTGELFF; DNA: TGTGCCAGCAGCCAAGAAGGGACTACGAACACCGGGGAGCTGTTTTTT
size: once; V: TRBV5-1; D: -; J: TRBJ1-1; CDR3: CASSFRNMNTEAFF; DNA: TGCGCCAGCAGCTTCAGGAATATGAACACTGAAGCTTTCTTT
size: -; V: TRBV29-1; D: TRBD1; J: TRBJ2-1; CDR3: CSVDPRGHEQFF; DNA: TGCAGCGTTGATCCCAGGGGGCATGAGCAGTTCTTC
size: -; V: TRBV5-6; D: -; J: TRBJ1-1; CDR3: CASSFGRDEAFF; DNA: TGTGCCAGCAGCTTCGGCAGGGATGAAGCTTTCTTT
size: -; V: TRBV18; D: -; J: TRBJ2-5; CDR3: CASSPDGKDGTQYF; DNA: TGTGCCAGCTCACCAGACGGGAAGGACGGGACCCAGTACTTC
size: -; V: TRBV7-9; D: TRBD2; J: TRBJ2-1; CDR3: CASSIAGLEALIF; DNA: TGTGCCAGCAGTATAGCGGGCCTCGAGGCCTTGATCTTC
size: -; V: TRBV7-9; D: -; J: TRBJ2-7; CDR3: CASSNKAGIEDYEQYF; DNA: TGTGCCAGCAGCAATAAGGCGGGGATAGAGGACTACGAGCAGTACTTC
size: -; V: TRBV9; D: -; J: TRBJ2-7; CDR3: CASSPGGGGAEQYF; DNA: TGTGCCAGCAGCCCTGGGGGGGGCGGTGCCGAGCAGTACTTC
size: -; V: TRBV28; D: TRBD1; J: TRBJ2-7; CDR3: CASSPPDRVGSEQYF; DNA: TGTGCCAGCAGCCCCCCGGACAGGGTCGGCTCCGAGCAGTACTTC
size: -; V: TRBV29-1; D: TRBD1; J: TRBJ2-5; CDR3: CSVEKDRASQETQYF; DNA: TGCAGCGTCGAAAAGGACAGGGCTTCCCAAGAGACCCAGTACTTC
size: -; V: TRBV10-3; D: -; J: TRBJ2-3; CDR3: CAISDRRAEGTDTQYF; DNA: TGTGCCATCAGTGATCGGCGAGCGGAGGGAACAGATACGCAGTATTTT
size: -; V: TRBV19; D: -; J: TRBJ1-5; CDR3: CASSRGLNSNQPQHF; DNA: TGTGCCAGTAGTAGAGGACTGAATAGCAATCAGCCCCAGCATTTT
size: -; V: TRBV5-4; D: -; J: TRBJ1-1; CDR3: CASSMGEAGQTFF; DNA: TGTGCCAGCAGCATGGGAGAGGCAGGACAAACTTTCTTT
size: -; V: TRBV5-4; D: -; J: TRBJ2-7; CDR3: CASSLELVGQTSSYEQYF; DNA: TGTGCCAGCAGCTTGGAGTTAGTAGGACAAACAAGCTCCTACGAGCAGTACTTC
size: -; V: TRBV4-2; D: -; J: TRBJ1-5; CDR3: CASSHALADQPQHF; DNA: TGTGCCAGCAGCCATGCTTTAGCTGATCAGCCCCAGCATTTT
size: -; V: TRBV10-2; D: -; J: TRBJ1-1; CDR3: CASTQTGVEAFF; DNA: TGCGCCAGCACCCAAACGGGGGTGGAAGCTTTCTTT
size: -; V: TRBV2; D: TRBD2; J: TRBJ2-2; CDR3: CASNPGSSGGATGELFF; DNA: TGTGCCAGCAACCCAGGGTCTAGCGGGGGGGCGACCGGGGAGCTGTTTTTT
size: -; V: TRBV6-1; D: -; J: TRBJ1-3; CDR3: CASSESVPGNTIYF; DNA: TGTGCCAGCAGTGAAAGCGTTCCTGGAAACACCATATATTTT
size: -; V: TRBV7-9; D: -; J: TRBJ1-3; CDR3: CASSLVHRAVNTIYF; DNA: TGTGCCAGCAGCTTAGTGCACAGGGCGGTTAACACCATATATTTT
size: -; V: TRBV5-1; D: TRBD1; J: TRBJ2-7; CDR3: CASSLPGGGYEQYF; DNA: TGCGCCAGCAGCTTACCAGGGGGCGGGTACGAGCAGTACTTC
size: -; V: TRBV7-8; D: TRBD1; J: TRBJ2-1; CDR3: CASSPDRTGGGYNEQFF; DNA: TGTGCCAGCAGCCCAGACAGGACAGGGGGTGGCTACAATGAGCAGTTCTTC
size: -; V: TRBV27; D: -; J: TRBJ1-5; CDR3: CASSFLGGNQPQHF; DNA: TGTGCCAGCAGTTTTCTGGGGGGGAATCAGCCCCAGCATTTT
size: -; V: TRBV19; D: TRBD2; J: TRBJ2-1; CDR3: CASSIISGGAYNEQFF; DNA: TGTGCCAGTAGTATCATTAGCGGGGGGGCCTACAATGAGCAGTTCTTC
size: -; V: TRBV11-2; D: -; J: TRBJ2-6; CDR3: CASSLVTGPSSGANVLTF; DNA: TGTGCCAGCAGCTTAGTTACAGGGCCTTCCTCTGGGGCCAACGTCCTGACTTTC
size: -; V: TRBV5-1; D: -; J: TRBJ1-1; CDR3: CASSLETGFNSEAFF; DNA: TGCGCCAGCAGCTTGGAAACAGGGTTTAACTCTGAAGCTTTCTTT
size: -; V: TRBV13; D: TRBD1; J: TRBJ2-2; CDR3: CASSAHRGPGELFF; DNA: TGTGCCAGCAGCGCCCACAGGGGGCCCGGGGAGCTGTTTTTT
size: -; V: TRBV18; D: -; J: TRBJ2-7; CDR3: CASSPTTSFGEQYF; DNA: TGTGCCAGCTCACCCACTACTAGTTTCGGCGAGCAGTACTTC
size: -; V: TRBV28; D: TRBD1; J: TRBJ1-5; CDR3: CASRRGGGNQPQHF; DNA: TGTGCCAGCAGGAGAGGGGGCGGGAATCAGCCCCAGCATTTT
size: -; V: TRBV28; D: -; J: TRBJ2-7; CDR3: CASSRRSYEQYF; DNA: TGTGCCAGCAGCCGGAGGTCCTACGAGCAGTACTTC
size: -; V: TRBV5-6; D: TRBD1; J: TRBJ1-1; CDR3: CASSFTGEAFF; DNA: TGTGCCAGCAGCTTTACAGGGGAGGCTTTCTTT
size: -; V: TRBV14; D: -; J: TRBJ2-4; CDR3: CASSPSNEQTKNIQYF; DNA: TGTGCCAGCAGCCCGTCAAACGAACAGACAAAAAACATTCAGTACTTC
size: -; V: TRBV4-1; D: -; J: TRBJ1-4; CDR3: CASSPSWVRQNEKLFF; DNA: TGCGCCAGCAGCCCATCATGGGTGCGGCAAAATGAAAAACTGTTTTTT
size: once; V: TRBV6-5; D: TRBD1; J: TRBJ2-1; CDR3: CASRPGTVSYNEQFF; DNA: TGTGCCAGCAGGCCCGGGACAGTCTCCTACAATGAGCAGTTCTTC